A selection of T cell receptor beta chains follows, all from one sample in a study of Ad26.COV2.S vaccination and SARS-CoV-2 variants. The data were produced by immunoSEQ multiplex PCR, yet TCRdb's version contains in-frame clones alone and is incomplete. The data show around 320,000 clones, over 75% seen once. Sequencing used peripheral blood, obtained in a trial of Ad26.COV2.S vaccine versus placebo. The receptors come from a person aged 18-60 years who received the Ad26.COV2.S COVID-19 vaccine or a placebo. Each CDR3 is given with its conserved first and last residue. A D gene is named only where the DNA matches it firmly. Rows give clone size only sometimes, using once, few, many, or a class for an expanded clone.

V gene	J gene	clone size	D gene	CDR3 DNA	CDR3 protein
TRBV5-4	TRBJ1-4	NA	NA	TGTGCCAGCAGCTCGGCAGGTCCCACAACGGTCCCCGAAAAACTGTTTTTT	CASSSAGPTTVPEKLFF
TRBV12-3/TRBV12-4	TRBJ1-2	once	NA	TGTGCCAGCAGTTTCGGCAGGATCTACGGCTACACCTTC	CASSFGRIYGYTF
TRBV7-3	TRBJ1-6	NA	NA	TGTGCCAGCAGCTTATCCCGGGACCACAATTCACCCCTCCACTTT	CASSLSRDHNSPLHF
TRBV5-6	TRBJ2-1	NA	NA	TGTGCCAGCAGCTTAGGGCAGGGCTCCTACAATGAGCAGTTCTTC	CASSLGQGSYNEQFF
TRBV27	TRBJ1-5	NA	NA	TGTGCCAGCAGCCACCGGTCGGCCCCTTTAGGGCAGCCCCAGCATTTT	CASSHRSAPLGQPQHF
TRBV14	TRBJ2-7	NA	NA	TGTGCCAGCAGCCCTCGGCGGACAGCCTACGAGCAGTACTTC	CASSPRRTAYEQYF
TRBV6-2/TRBV6-3	TRBJ2-5	NA	TRBD2	TGTGCCAGCAGTACCCGACTAGCGGGGGGGCTGCGAGGAGAGACCCAGTACTTC	CASSTRLAGGLRGETQYF
TRBV10-3	TRBJ1-5	once	NA	TGTGCCATCAGTGGACAGAATAGCAATCAGCCCCAGCATTTT	CAISGQNSNQPQHF
TRBV4-2	TRBJ2-1	NA	TRBD2	TGTGCCAGCAGCCAAGGTCTAGCGGGGGATCAGTTCTTC	CASSQGLAGDQFF
TRBV30	TRBJ2-1	NA	NA	TGTGCCTGGAGTGTATTAACGAGGGGTGAGCAGTTCTTC	CAWSVLTRGEQFF
TRBV19	TRBJ2-3	once	NA	TGTGCCAGTAGTATAGGGAGAACAGATACGCAGTATTTT	CASSIGRTDTQYF
TRBV27	TRBJ2-3	NA	NA	TGTGCCAGCAGTTTGGGACGAGTCTTTACGCAGTATTTT	CASSLGRVFTQYF
TRBV9	TRBJ2-3	NA	NA	TGTGCCAGCAGCAGCCCTATTAGCACAGATACGCAGTATTTT	CASSSPISTDTQYF
TRBV18	TRBJ2-1	NA	TRBD1	TGTGCCAGCTCACAGGACAGGGGGCGATACAATGAGCAGTTCTTC	CASSQDRGRYNEQFF
TRBV6-1	TRBJ1-3	NA	TRBD1	TGTGCCAGCAGTGAGGGACAGAGCTCTGGAAACACCATATATTTT	CASSEGQSSGNTIYF
TRBV9	TRBJ2-2	NA	NA	TGTGCCAGCAGCGTAGAAGGTAGCAAGCCCGGGGAGCTGTTTTTT	CASSVEGSKPGELFF
TRBV4-1	TRBJ2-7	NA	NA	TGCGCCAGCAGCCCATCGGGGTCAGGGGCGTCTTACGAGCAGTACTTC	CASSPSGSGASYEQYF
TRBV30	TRBJ2-5	few	NA	TGTGCCTGGAGTGTATCTGGAGAGACCCAGTACTTC	CAWSVSGETQYF
TRBV5-4	TRBJ2-2	NA	NA	TGTGCCAGCAGCCTCCAGGGAATTAACACCGGGGAGCTGTTTTTT	CASSLQGINTGELFF
TRBV6-6	TRBJ1-2	NA	NA	TGTGCCAGCAGTTTCGGGGCTGGTGATGGCTACACCTTC	CASSFGAGDGYTF
TRBV3-1/TRBV3-2	TRBJ1-6	NA	TRBD1	TGTGCCAGCAGCCAAGAAGCGGGGACAGGGGTCGGTTCACCCCTCCACTTT	CASSQEAGTGVGSPLHF
TRBV10-3	TRBJ2-2	NA	NA	TGTGCCATTGGGGGGGCCTTCAACACCGGGGAGCTGTTTTTT	CAIGGAFNTGELFF
TRBV30	TRBJ1-6	NA	TRBD1	TGTGCCTGGAATGGGTTACAGGGGTCTTCACCCCTCCACTTT	CAWNGLQGSSPLHF
TRBV11-1	TRBJ2-2	NA	TRBD2	TGTGCCAGCAGCTTATTTGCGGGGGGATTAACCGGGGAGCTGTTTTTT	CASSLFAGGLTGELFF